The 16 T cell receptor beta chains in this list originate from one sample, sequenced in a study of blood T cell repertoires in COVID-19. Libraries were prepared by immunoSEQ multiplex PCR; TCRdb keeps only in-frame clonotypes and omits some of them. The sample includes about 190,000 clones, around 86% seen only once; the top ten take 6.7%. The sample consisted of peripheral blood. These receptors came from a man aged 40-50 years with acute or convalescent COVID-19.

The CDR3 coding sequence is TGTGCCAGCAGGGGAGCGAGGGAAGCTTTCTTT. It encodes CASRGAREAFF. The chain carries TRBV27 and TRBJ1-1; D is uncertain. Germline loops: CDR1 MNHEY, CDR2 SMNVEV (reference sequence). Trimming took 6 bases from V and 8 from J, leaving 10 bases between them. CDR3 length equals 11 residues.

The V gene is TRBV14, the J gene TRBJ1-1; no definite D call. The CDR3 consists of 15 residues. The germline V gene encodes CDR1 SGHDN and CDR2 FVKESK. Trimming cost V 4 bases and J 2 bases, with 14 bases left between them. CDR3 in amino acids: CASSRNGHANTEAFF. The CDR3 nucleotides read TGTGCCAGCAGCCGTAACGGTCACGCTAACACTGAAGCTTTCTTT.

The chain joins TRBV29-1 to TRBJ2-2, with TRBD1 matching over 8 bases. The V segment lost 6 bases and the J segment 4 bases; nucleotides outside the gene matches: 4. CDR3 size: 13 residues. Germline loops: CDR1 SQVTM, CDR2 ANQGSEA. For the CDR3, the DNA is TGCAGCGTGATTACAGGGGGCACCGGGGAGCTGTTTTTT. Its protein product is CSVITGGTGELFF.

The chain carries TRBV5-4 and TRBJ2-7; D unclear. Germline CDR1 SGHNT, CDR2 YYREEE (reference sequence). The CDR3 totals 15 residues. Trimming removed 1 base from V and 5 bases from J, with 16 bases in between. The CDR3 loop reads CASSLLGRVEDEQYF. The CDR3 DNA sequence: TGTGCCAGCAGCTTGCTCGGCCGGGTGGAAGACGAGCAGTACTTC.

The rearrangement uses TRBV3-1 (or the pseudogene TRBV3-2) and TRBJ2-5; D perhaps matches TRBD2 (6 bases). The CDR3 is 15 residues long. Germline V lookup: CDR1 LGHDT, CDR2 YNNKEL (reference sequence). Trimming cost V 8 bases and J 2 bases, with 18 bases left between them. CDR3 coding DNA: TGTGCCAGCTTCCAAGGGGCTAGCGAGCAAGAGACCCAGTACTTC. Translated: CASFQGASEQETQYF.

V usage is TRBV20-1 and J usage is TRBJ2-5, with a possible D match to TRBD2 (6 bases). With 3 bases removed from V and 1 base from J, the gap between germline ends came to 18 bases. Germline V gene sequence: CDR1 DFQATT, CDR2 SNEGSKA (reference sequence). The CDR3 runs to 16 residues. As DNA, the CDR3 is TGCAGTGCTAGTCTCCCCCGGGGAGGAGTCCAAGAGACCCAGTACTTC. Its translation: CSASLPRGGVQETQYF.

Comment on this clone: The sample carries other DNA sequences with the same CDR3. The chain joins TRBV7-2 to TRBJ1-2, with 10 bases identical to TRBD1. Germline V gene sequence: CDR1 SGHTA, CDR2 FQGNSA. After removal of 5 bases from V and 8 bases from J, the junction contained 5 bases not matched to a gene. The CDR3 is made up of 13 amino acids. The CDR3 here is CASSLGQGGGYTF. CDR3 nucleotide sequence: TGTGCCAGCAGCCTCGGACAGGGGGGAGGCTACACCTTC.

The chain combines TRBV5-1 with TRBJ2-3, with D unresolved. CDR3 length: 13 amino acids. V lost 1 base and J 4 bases, leaving 7 bases between the germline ends. Germline V gene sequence: CDR1 SGHRS, CDR2 YFSETQ. CDR3 protein: CASSLQASDTQYF. The DNA of the CDR3 is TGCGCCAGCAGCTTGCAAGCATCAGATACGCAGTATTTT.

V gene TRBV18 combines with J gene TRBJ2-2; D not certain. In germline, CDR1 is KGHSH, CDR2 LQKENI. The CDR3 is 14 residues long. V lost 3 bases and J lost 3, with 8 bases in between. CDR3 sequence: CASSPVRDTGELFF. The CDR3 DNA follows: TGTGCCAGCTCACCTGTCCGGGACACCGGGGAGCTGTTTTTT.

This chain connects TRBV4-3 to TRBJ1-4, with D possibly matching TRBD1 (5 bases). Germline CDR1 and CDR2: LGHNA and YSLEER. The V gene lost 4 bases and the J gene lost 1 base, with 10 bases spanning the gap. The CDR3 extends over 15 amino acids. The CDR3 bases are TGCGCCAGCAGCCCCCTCAGGGAAACTAATGAAAAACTGTTTTTT. Encoded protein: CASSPLRETNEKLFF.

This clone was counted a few times. The chain is built from TRBV4-1 and TRBJ1-1, with TRBD1 identical over 7 bases. The V gene's germline CDR1 is MGHRA and CDR2 YSYEKL. Germline trimming cut 6 bases from V and 3 bases from J; bases unmatched to any gene: 10. This CDR3 spans 15 amino acids. CDR3 bases: TGCGCCAGCAGACTTTTCCAAGACAGGGACACTGAAGCTTTCTTT. This codes for CASRLFQDRDTEAFF.

The gene calls are TRBV4-1 and TRBJ2-1, with 7 bases aligning to TRBD1. CDR1 and CDR2 from the germline V gene are MGHRA and YSYEKL. This CDR3 region has 14 residues. Trimming at V came to 4 bases and at J to 3 bases, leaving 3 bases not matched to a gene. The CDR3 DNA is TGCGCCAGCAGCCTTAGGACAGGCTACAATGAGCAGTTCTTC. Protein product: CASSLRTGYNEQFF.

The chain has TRBV28 and TRBJ2-3; possible D gene TRBD1, 6 bases. Germline V lookup: CDR1 MDHEN, CDR2 SYDVKM. Trimming took off 1 base at V and 0 bases at J, with 8 bases between the two ends. The CDR3 consists of 15 residues. CDR3 protein: CASSLFQGSTDTQYF. For the CDR3, the DNA is TGTGCCAGCAGTTTATTCCAGGGGAGCACAGATACGCAGTATTTT.

The genes are TRBV5-1 and TRBJ1-3, with D hard to call. CDR1 SGHRS and CDR2 YFSETQ come from the germline V gene. V lost 0 bases, J lost 0 bases, and 7 bases lay in between. CDR3 length: 15 residues. CDR3 in DNA: TGCGCCAGCAGCTTGGACAGCCTCTCTGGAAACACCATATATTTT. Translated: CASSLDSLSGNTIYF. Combining the CDR3 with reference TRBV5-1 and TRBJ1-3 gives the whole variable domain KAGVTQTPRYLIKTRGQQVTLSCSPISGHRSVSWYQQTPGQGLQFLFEYFSETQRNKGNFPGRFSGRQFSNSRSEMNVSTLELGDSALYLCASSLDSLSGNTIYFGEGSWLTVV.

The CDR3 DNA follows: TGTGCCAGCAGCGACTCCCAGGGAAAATATTCACCCCTCCACTTT. Translating it yields CASSDSQGKYSPLHF. The rearrangement links TRBV5-4 to TRBJ1-6; TRBD1 might be the D (5 bases). Germline V gene sequence: CDR1 SGHNT, CDR2 YYREEE (reference sequence). The CDR3 covers 15 residues. V was trimmed by 4 bases and J by 8 bases, leaving 16 bases between them.

The chain couples TRBV4-2 to TRBJ2-2; no definite D call. V dropped 4 bases and J dropped 3 bases, with 9 bases sitting between them. CDR1 LGHNA and CDR2 YNFKEQ come from the germline V gene. The CDR3 is made up of 14 amino acids. For the CDR3, the DNA is TGTGCCAGCAGCCGTGACCGGGACACCGGGGAGCTGTTTTTT. Translated: CASSRDRDTGELFF.